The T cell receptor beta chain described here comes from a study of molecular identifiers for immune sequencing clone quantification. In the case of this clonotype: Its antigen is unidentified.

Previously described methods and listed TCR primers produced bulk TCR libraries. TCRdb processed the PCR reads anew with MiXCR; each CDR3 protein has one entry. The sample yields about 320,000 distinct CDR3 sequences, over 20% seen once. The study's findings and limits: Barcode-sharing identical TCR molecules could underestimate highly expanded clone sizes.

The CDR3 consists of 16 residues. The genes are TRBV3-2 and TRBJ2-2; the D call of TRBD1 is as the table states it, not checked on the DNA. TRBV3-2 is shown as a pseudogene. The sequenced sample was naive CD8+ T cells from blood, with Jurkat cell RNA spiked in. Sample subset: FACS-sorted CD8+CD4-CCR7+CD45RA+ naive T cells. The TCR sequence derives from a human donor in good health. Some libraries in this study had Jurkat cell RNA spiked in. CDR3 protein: CASSQLGQGLTGELFF. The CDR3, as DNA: TGTGCCAGCAGCCAACTCGGACAGGGGTTGACCGGGGAGCTGTTTTTT.